A single TCR beta chain is shown here with its context. This clone was observed once. What antigen it recognizes has not been identified. No base-level quality is on record; no much larger clone is a single base apart. This sample stems from a study of cytomegalovirus exposure and HLA in healthy donors (dated 2017 in TCRdb). About the investigation overall: In an earlier analysis of approximately 640 of the donors, about 260 Gb of sequence data and 117 million unique TCR beta sequences from about 180 million T cells were reported. The study combined high-throughput TCR immunosequencing, statistical association of individual TCRs with disease status, and machine learning to predict cytomegalovirus infection status. The genetic ancestry cluster associated with self-reported Caucasian donors included about four fifths of the roughly 400 genotyped donors. To study patterns of TCR occurrence, a later analysis re-analyzed previously published TCR beta repertoires from around 670 donors and added high-resolution HLA genotyping. Among 300 to 450 genotyped donors of the cohort, an average of around 240,000 unique TCR beta nucleotide sequences were sequenced per donor, roughly 20% of them non-productive. An earlier analysis of more than 450 of the donors used high-throughput TCR beta sequencing to judge whether each TCR beta V gene segment behaved as functional or pseudogenic. Alongside the repertoire data, information on donor age, sex, ethnicity and CMV serostatus was compiled. All discovery cohort repertoires had been generated on a single sequencing platform. A separate validation cohort of about 110 different subjects was used in addition to the approximately 610-subject first cohort. Using immunosequencing, the study profiled T cell repertoires from some 670 subjects and related those repertoires to cytomegalovirus serostatus. The study was designed to test whether signatures of past pathogen exposure could be identified by cataloging public T cell receptors. Both class I and class II loci were covered by HLA typing, at four-digit resolution. A later genetic analysis used genome-wide SNP genotypes for about 55% of the 666 donors, treating that subset as a discovery cohort. The later analysis used no new phenotypic data to find candidate immune exposures, relying instead on TCR beta sequences and their occurrence across donors. Because of strong linkage in the cohort, roughly 5 DR-DQ haplotypes were treated as single units for association and clustering. The number of donors typed differed by locus, with roughly 629-640 for A, B, C, DRB1 and DQB1, 522 for DQA1, 606 for DPA1, and around 430 for DPB1. Approximately 310 gigabases of sequencing data and tens of millions of unique TCR sequences were included in an early release covering about 600 HLA-typed donors.

Beyond this particular receptor, the publication reports: The presence/absence analyses assumed that sequencing depth was roughly uniform across donors, and that assumption may not be true. In a later analysis, HLA-associated TCR beta chains were found to be more clonally expanded and to have lower generation probabilities than equally common non-associated chains. A total of 150 to 200 TCR beta chains were listed by the study as associated with cytomegalovirus. Broadly in line with IMGT annotations, most TCR beta V segments showed up in productive rearrangements about 87% or about 30% of the time in an earlier analysis of several hundred of the donors. At a false discovery rate of 0.05, a later analysis linked 15,000 to 20,000 TCR beta sequences to specific HLA alleles. In a later genetic analysis, fewer N-insertions in productive TCRs were reported among donors in an Asian-associated ancestry cluster than the approximately 630-donor mean. Correlated functional status among segregating V segments might be attributable to linkage disequilibrium, but an unknown experimental factor could not be ruled out. When HLA alleles, especially DR and DQ, strongly co-occurred, attributing TCR associations to individual alleles was difficult. For the cohort, immune exposure information was limited to CMV serostatus. An association between a missense DCLRE1C variant and V-gene and J-gene trimming of TCR beta chains was found in a later genetic analysis and replicated in an independent cohort. The classifier was reported to diagnose cytomegalovirus status with high specificity and sensitivity in both the original cohort and the validation cohort. A later analysis found that most CMV-associated TCR beta chains appeared HLA-restricted, with HLA associations seemingly driven largely by CMV exposure. A later analysis reported that several top co-occurrence clusters appeared linked to parvovirus B19, influenza, CMV and Epstein-Barr virus. Approximately 18 rarely observed V segments, including chromosome 9 orphons, were excluded from the earlier analysis of a few hundred of the donors because counts were too low. Most TCR sequences were observed very rarely across donors, whereas some public TCRs were present in many individuals. Some IMGT-functional V segments, including TRBV6-2 and TRBV6-3, could not be told apart with the 87-base-pair reads, so those segments were excluded. A group of highly shared sequence variants was considered likely to be a technical artifact of the sequencing pipeline. According to the authors, the approach could potentially be generalized to other disease states and immunological phenotypes. HLA typing was unavailable for some donors at each locus, so association tests used only the typed subset. The cohort was sequenced for TCR beta chains only, and without alpha or paired-chain data the features that could be detected were limited. A further reported finding was that TCR beta sequences accurately predicted the HLA-A and HLA-B alleles for most subjects in the first cohort. In vitro tests confirmed that a few of the cytomegalovirus-associated TCR beta chains recognize cytomegalovirus antigens. According to a later analysis, TCR association rates differed among HLA loci, with DRB1 alleles showing the most associated TCRs and HLA-C alleles showing the fewest.

Libraries were made using the immunoSEQ multiplex PCR assay. For the multiplex PCR, a mixture combining 60 forward primers for TCR Vbeta segments and 13 reverse primers for TCR Jbeta segments was used. A multiplex PCR assay on genomic DNA amplified the CDR3 region of rearranged TCR beta genes. Amplified TCR beta libraries were sequenced as 87-base-pair reads on the Illumina HiSeq System. Regarding the original processing steps: A later analysis tallied 70 million to 100 million unique TCR beta chains across the approximately 670 repertoires, and about 10 million of those chains were shared by two or more donors. To remove PCR and sequencing errors, raw reads were error-corrected and collapsed into unique sequences using a nearest-neighbor algorithm that merged closely related sequences. To assign V, D and J gene segments, CDR3 sequences were aligned to IMGT reference sequences. For a sequence to be retained, a match of at least six nucleotides was required to both a V gene segment and a J gene segment. A rearrangement counted as productive if the CDR3 had no stop codons and remained in frame with V and J, and every other rearrangement counted as non-productive. Following IMGT convention, CDR3 was defined as the stretch from the second conserved V-encoded cysteine up to the conserved J-encoded phenylalanine. The earlier analysis of 587 of the donors excluded sequences that lacked an unambiguous match to a single V gene segment. An earlier analysis of 500 to 600 of the donors classified V segments as functional when productive rearrangements were above 56.7% and as segregating when the standard deviation between donors was above 5%. A statistical classification framework was built to diagnose cytomegalovirus status from the catalog of TCR beta chain sequences. V and J gene assignment, in a later analysis, came from comparing TCR nucleotide sequences with IMGT/GENE-DB human TR gene sequences. The TCRdist pipeline was used in a later analysis to assign CDR3 sequences and most-parsimonious VDJ recombination scenarios. In a later analysis, every TCR beta chain was defined by the combination of its CDR3 amino acid sequence and its V-gene family, and reads without a unique V-gene family were dropped. A later analysis removed over 500 highly shared, low-generation-probability nucleotide sequences to deal with suspected cross-contamination and a sequencing artifact. For each public chain, a later analysis derived a clonal expansion index from normalized ranks of inferred template counts within each repertoire. Generation probabilities in a later analysis came from a VDJ recombination model fitted to out-of-frame rearrangements, and those results were checked against IGoR. Hypergeometric tests were used in a later analysis to score TCR-TCR, TCR-HLA and TCR-CMV co-occurrence, with a repertoire-size bias correction applied to the TCR pairs. In a later analysis, false discovery rates were estimated by permuting HLA or CMV assignments 20 times. In a later analysis, co-occurring TCRs were grouped using DBSCAN, with TCRdist sequence similarity added in when clustering inside HLA-allele-positive subsets. For co-occurrence clustering, repertoires with fewer than 30,000 or more than 120,000 public chains were excluded, along with roughly five repertoires with anomalous nucleotide sharing. Held by TCRdb, this immuneACCESS table contains in-frame sequences only and omits some clones. Under half of the omission traces to an unresolved V gene where checked; the cause of the rest is unknown. Clone size and V and J calls were adopted from that table, with D and trimming inferred from the DNA. The sample data list fewer than 85,000 clones, and 55% to 85% of these were observed just once. Jointly, the top ten make up roughly 11% of the sample.

The V and J ends are trimmed by 6 bases and 6 bases, leaving 10 bases between them. The germline V gene (reference sequence) supplies CDR1 WNHNN and CDR2 SYGVQD. Measured from the cysteine to the phenylalanine, the CDR3 is 12 residues long. Of all the DNA, just the CDR3 is kept, 36 bases in frame from base 1. The cohort consisted of 650 to 700 healthy bone marrow donors. At the time of sampling, all cohort members were nominally healthy, though unrecorded immune exposures were likely present. The donor was CMV seropositive and was included in the group of almost 300 seropositive cohort members. A peripheral blood sample was collected from each donor, and TCR beta sequencing was performed on peripheral blood mononuclear cells. The Qiagen DNeasy Blood Extraction Kit was used to extract genomic DNA from the blood cell samples.

Here the chain combines TRBV10-1 and TRBJ2-3; no D gene is confidently identified. The sequence came from a woman in her thirties or forties in good health and CMV-seropositive. Sequenced sample: PBMCs. The encoded CDR3 is CASSTDGDTQYF. The DNA is TGCGCCAGCAGCACCGACGGGGATACGCAGTATTTT.